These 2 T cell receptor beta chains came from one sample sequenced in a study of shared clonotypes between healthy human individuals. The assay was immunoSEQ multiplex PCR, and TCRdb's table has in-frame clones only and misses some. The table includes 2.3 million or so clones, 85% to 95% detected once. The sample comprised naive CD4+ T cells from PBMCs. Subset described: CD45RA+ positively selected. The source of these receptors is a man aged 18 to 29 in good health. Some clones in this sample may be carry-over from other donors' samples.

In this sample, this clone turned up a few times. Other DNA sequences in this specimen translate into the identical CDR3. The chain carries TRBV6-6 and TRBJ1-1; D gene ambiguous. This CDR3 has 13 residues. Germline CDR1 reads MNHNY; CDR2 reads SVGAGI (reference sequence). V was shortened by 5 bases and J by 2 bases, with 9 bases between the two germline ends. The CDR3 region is CASSGQLNTEAFF. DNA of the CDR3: TGTGCCAGCAGTGGGCAGTTAAACACTGAAGCTTTCTTT.

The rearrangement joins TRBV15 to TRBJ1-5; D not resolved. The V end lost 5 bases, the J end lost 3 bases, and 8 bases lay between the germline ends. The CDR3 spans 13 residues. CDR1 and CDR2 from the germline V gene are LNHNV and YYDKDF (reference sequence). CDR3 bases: TGTGCCACCAGCGCCAGAGACAATCAGCCCCAGCATTTT. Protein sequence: CATSARDNQPQHF. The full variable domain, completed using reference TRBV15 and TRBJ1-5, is DAMVIQNPRYQVTQFGKPVTLSCSQTLNHNVMYWYQQKSSQAPKLLFHYYDKDFNNEADTPDNFQSRRPNTSFCFLDIRSPGLGDTAMYLCATSARDNQPQHFGDGTRLSIL.